This T cell receptor beta chain was recorded in a study of blood T cell repertoires in COVID-19. At the level of the study: Sample material is recorded as cDNA or gDNA derived from T cells, B-cell-depleted T cells, or PBMCs.

The CDR3 totals 14 residues. Trimming pared 6 bases from V and 4 bases from J, leaving 15 bases between. Per germline, CDR1 SGHTA and CDR2 FQGNSA. Here immunoSEQ multiplex PCR was the method, and the copy in TCRdb shows in-frame clones only, minus some. The sample records about 120,000 clones, around 89% being singletons. This TCR derives from a human donor with acute or convalescent COVID-19. The donor label of this sample is uncertain. Sequenced: peripheral blood. This chain joins TRBV7-2 and TRBJ1-2; no definite D call. CDR3 sequence reads: CASSYDMGFYGYTF. The CDR3 region has the DNA TGTGCCAGCAGTTACGACATGGGTTTCTATGGCTACACCTTC.